This T cell receptor (beta chain) was captured in a study of T cell responses to AZD1222 COVID-19 vaccine. As for this clone: Its antigen is as yet unknown.

CDR3 size: 15 residues. The germline gives CDR1 SEHNR, CDR2 FQNEAQ (reference sequence). Trimming removed 3 bases from V and 5 bases from J; junction bases left unmatched: 7. TCRdb's copy holds only in-frame clones and misses some; the assay was immunoSEQ multiplex PCR. The table lists about 100,000 clones, around nine tenths of them singletons, with 8% to 9% in the top ten. Findings of the study overall: Regions 160-218 and 743-854 held dominance among vaccine-associated CD4 TCRs, which spanned spike.

Source: peripheral blood, taken on day 0 of AZD1222 vaccination. V and J are TRBV7-9 and TRBJ2-5; 9 bases match TRBD1. The clonotype comes from an adult in good health. The CDR3, as DNA: TGTGCCAGCAGCTTCGTACAGGGGGCCGGGGAGACCCAGTACTTC. This sequence encodes CASSFVQGAGETQYF.